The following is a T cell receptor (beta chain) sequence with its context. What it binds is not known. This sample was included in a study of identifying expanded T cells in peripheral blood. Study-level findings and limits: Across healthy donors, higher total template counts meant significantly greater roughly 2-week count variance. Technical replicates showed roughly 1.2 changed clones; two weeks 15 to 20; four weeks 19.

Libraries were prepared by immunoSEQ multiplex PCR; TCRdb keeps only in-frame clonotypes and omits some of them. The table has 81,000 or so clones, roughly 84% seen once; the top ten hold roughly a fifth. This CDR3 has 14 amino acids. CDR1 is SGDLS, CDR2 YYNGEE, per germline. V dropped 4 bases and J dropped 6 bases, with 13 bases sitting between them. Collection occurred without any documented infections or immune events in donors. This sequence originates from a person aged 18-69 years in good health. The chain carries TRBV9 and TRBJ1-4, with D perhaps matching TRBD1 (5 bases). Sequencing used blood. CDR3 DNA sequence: TGTGCCAGCAGCCCCCGGGCAGGGTATGAAAAACTGTTTTTT. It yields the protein CASSPRAGYEKLFF.